The next 10 T cell receptor beta chains were all read from a single sample in a study of cytomegalovirus exposure and HLA in healthy donors. PCR involved 60 Vbeta and 13 Jbeta primers. Data came from immunoSEQ multiplex PCR; TCRdb stores just in-frame clones and leaves some out. The sample lists about 180,000 clones; 77% were seen once. Material: PBMCs. The receptor source for this set is a man between 18 and 29 years old in good health and CMV-seronegative.

The chain combines TRBV19 with TRBJ1-1; TRBD1 matches 9 bases. Germline trimming cut 3 bases from V and 4 bases from J; bases unmatched to any gene: 18. The CDR3 loop spans 19 amino acids. Germline V gene data show CDR1 as LNHDA and CDR2 as SQIVND (reference sequence). The CDR3, as DNA: TGTGCCAGTAGTATCGGCGGAACCACAGGGGGCGGTTGGGGCACTGAAGCTTTCTTT. Encoded protein: CASSIGGTTGGGWGTEAFF. The full variable domain, with the rest looked up from reference TRBV19 and TRBJ1-1, is DGGITQSPKYLFRKEGQNVTLSCEQNLNHDAMYWYRQDPGQGLRLIYYSQIVNDFQKGDIAEGYSVSREKKESFPLTVTSAQKNPTAFYLCASSIGGTTGGGWGTEAFFGQGTRLTVV.

V and J are TRBV7-9 and TRBJ1-4; D is perhaps TRBD1 (6 bases). With 2 bases removed from V and 7 bases from J, the gap between germline ends came to 14 bases. The CDR3 has 15 amino acids. Germline values: CDR1 SEHNR, CDR2 FQNEAQ (reference sequence). The CDR3 DNA is TGTGCCAGCAGCTTAACGTCAGGGGAGAGTGAAAAACTGTTTTTT. It codes for CASSLTSGESEKLFF.

The chain has TRBV6-6 and TRBJ1-6; 11 nucleotides line up with TRBD1. Germline V gives CDR1 MNHNY, CDR2 SVGAGI (reference sequence). The junction had 11 bases not matched to a gene; V was cut back by 6 bases and J by 10 bases. This CDR3 is 16 amino acids long. This CDR3 reads CASRGWADRGPSPLHF. For the CDR3, the DNA is TGTGCCAGCAGGGGGTGGGCGGACAGGGGGCCCTCACCCCTCCACTTT.

This clone occurred a few times. V gene TRBV2 combines with J gene TRBJ2-7; D perhaps matches TRBD2 (5 bases). V lost 4 bases, J lost 3 bases, and 13 bases lay in between. The CDR3 spans 14 residues. Germline CDR1 SNHLY, CDR2 FYNNEI. In DNA, the CDR3 is TGTGCCAGCAGTGCGGTGTTTGGGAGCTACGAGCAGTACTTC. The encoded protein is CASSAVFGSYEQYF.

The genes are TRBV6-1 and TRBJ2-2; no reliable D call. Germline-derived CDR1 and CDR2 are MNHNS and SASEGT. V was trimmed by 7 bases and J by 3 bases, leaving 9 bases between them. This CDR3 region has 13 residues. The CDR3 region has the DNA TGTGCCAGCATACTGAGTTACACCGGGGAGCTGTTTTTT. Translated, it gives CASILSYTGELFF.

The rearrangement links TRBV15 to TRBJ2-6; D not certain. Trimming took off 0 bases at V and 0 bases at J, with 6 bases between the two ends. The CDR3 has 16 amino acids. CDR1 is LNHNV, CDR2 YYDKDF, per germline (reference sequence). CDR3 region: CATSRDADSGANVLTF. In nucleotides, the CDR3 is TGTGCCACCAGCAGAGATGCAGACTCTGGGGCCAACGTCCTGACTTTC.

This clone was counted between two and nine times. The same CDR3 also results from other DNA sequences found in this sample. V gene TRBV7-9 combines with J gene TRBJ2-6; unclear D gene. CDR1 is SEHNR and CDR2 is FQNEAQ in the germline V gene (reference sequence). The CDR3 sequence is 15 residues long. Trimming took 3 bases from V and 0 from J, leaving 6 bases between them. The CDR3 DNA reads as TGTGCCAGCAGCTTGTACAGCTCTGGGGCCAACGTCCTGACTTTC. Protein product: CASSLYSSGANVLTF.

The chain employs TRBV28 and TRBJ1-4; D is possibly TRBD1 (6 bases). V was pared by 0 bases and J by 4 bases, with 21 bases between. Germline values: CDR1 MDHEN, CDR2 SYDVKM. This CDR3 is 19 amino acids long. CDR3 sequence (DNA): TGTGCCAGCAGTTTATGGGGGACACCAAGGGGGGGTCATAATGAAAAACTGTTTTTT. This codes for CASSLWGTPRGGHNEKLFF.

The chain carries TRBV4-2 and TRBJ2-7, with 10 bases identical to TRBD2. Germline V gives CDR1 LGHNA, CDR2 YNFKEQ. Trimming removed 10 bases from V and 9 bases from J; junction bases left unmatched: 15. There are 14 residues in the CDR3. The CDR3 coding sequence is TGTGCCAACAAAAGGGGAGCGGGAGGGCAGGGGCAGTACTTC. As protein: CANKRGAGGQGQYF.

The CDR3 nucleotides read TGTGCCTGGAGTGTTTTGAGCTACGAGCAGTACTTC. This sequence encodes CAWSVLSYEQYF. The chain combines TRBV30 with TRBJ2-7; no clear D gene. Germline lookup yields CDR1 GTSNPN and CDR2 SVGIG (reference sequence). With 0 bases removed from V and 3 bases from J, the gap between germline ends came to 6 bases. The CDR3 runs to 12 residues. The complete variable domain, with remaining parts taken from reference TRBV30 and TRBJ2-7, reads SQTIHQWPATLVQPVGSPLSLECTVEGTSNPNLYWYRQAAGRGLQLLFYSVGIGQISSEVPQNLSASRPQDRQFILSSKKLLLSDSGFYLCAWSVLSYEQYFGPGTRLTVT.